The rows below give T cell receptor beta chains drawn from one sample of a study of metastatic and nonmetastatic thyroid tumors. TCRdb re-called the PCR reads with MiXCR. The repertoire has under 35,000 clones, approximately 19% of them found once; the top ten carry 22%. Sequencing was performed on blood. Receptors originate from a female donor with papillary thyroid cancer or a benign thyroid nodule (not recorded which). Some clones in this sample may be carry-over from other donors' samples. The CDR3 runs from the conserved cysteine through the conserved F or W. The D gene is left open where the match is weak. For some rows the clone size is stated as once, few or many, or as a class when expanded; others skip it.

CDR3 length: 15; D gene: .; clone size: many; J gene: TRBJ2-7; V gene: TRBV19; CDR3 protein: CASSIYPGSNYEQYF; CDR3 DNA: TGTGCCAGTAGTATATATCCAGGGAGTAACTACGAGCAGTACTTC
CDR3 length: 14; D gene: .; clone size: .; J gene: TRBJ2-7; V gene: TRBV6-1; CDR3 protein: CASSEAPILYEQYF; CDR3 DNA: TGTGCCAGCAGTGAAGCTCCAATACTCTACGAGCAGTACTTC
CDR3 length: 14; D gene: .; clone size: many; J gene: TRBJ2-7; V gene: TRBV4-1; CDR3 protein: CASSQGQLSYEQYF; CDR3 DNA: TGCGCCAGCAGCCAAGGTCAACTTAGCTACGAGCAGTACTTC
CDR3 length: 14; D gene: .; clone size: .; J gene: TRBJ1-6; V gene: TRBV6-2/TRBV6-3; CDR3 protein: CASSYKTWNSPLHF; CDR3 DNA: TGTGCCAGCAGTTACAAGACTTGGAATTCACCCCTCCACTTT
CDR3 length: 12; D gene: .; clone size: .; J gene: TRBJ1-3; V gene: TRBV14; CDR3 protein: CASSQERPGLNF; CDR3 DNA: TGTGCCAGCAGCCAAGAAAGACCGGGACTCAATTTT
CDR3 length: 13; D gene: .; clone size: few; J gene: TRBJ1-1; V gene: TRBV6-1; CDR3 protein: CASSGRMNTEAFF; CDR3 DNA: TGTGCCAGCAGCGGACGTATGAACACTGAAGCTTTCTTT
CDR3 length: 16; D gene: .; clone size: .; J gene: TRBJ1-4; V gene: TRBV4-3; CDR3 protein: CASGQFQARTNEKLFF; CDR3 DNA: TGCGCCAGCGGCCAATTTCAGGCGAGAACTAATGAAAAACTGTTTTTT
CDR3 length: 13; D gene: .; clone size: many; J gene: TRBJ2-4; V gene: TRBV24-1; CDR3 protein: CATSAGAGNIQYF; CDR3 DNA: TGTGCCACCAGTGCAGGGGCGGGGAACATTCAGTACTTC
CDR3 length: 14; D gene: .; clone size: medium-sized; J gene: TRBJ1-2; V gene: TRBV6-1; CDR3 protein: CASSVTGTGYGYTF; CDR3 DNA: TGTGCCAGCAGTGTTACCGGGACTGGATATGGCTACACCTTC
CDR3 length: 13; D gene: .; clone size: .; J gene: TRBJ1-3; V gene: TRBV20-1; CDR3 protein: CSAIGKTGNTIYF; CDR3 DNA: TGCAGTGCTATTGGAAAAACTGGAAACACCATATATTTT
CDR3 length: 14; D gene: .; clone size: few; J gene: TRBJ2-1; V gene: TRBV19; CDR3 protein: CASSIFGSYNEQFF; CDR3 DNA: TGTGCCAGTAGTATCTTCGGCAGCTACAATGAGCAGTTCTTC
CDR3 length: 16; D gene: TRBD2; clone size: .; J gene: TRBJ2-2; V gene: TRBV7-6; CDR3 protein: CASSLISGSNAGELFF; CDR3 DNA: TGTGCCAGCAGCCTAATTAGCGGGAGTAACGCCGGGGAGCTGTTTTTT
CDR3 length: 12; D gene: .; clone size: .; J gene: TRBJ1-3; V gene: TRBV20-1; CDR3 protein: CSARVAGNTIYF; CDR3 DNA: TGCAGTGCGAGAGTGGCTGGAAACACCATATATTTT
CDR3 length: 13; D gene: .; clone size: .; J gene: TRBJ2-3; V gene: TRBV6-1; CDR3 protein: CASSVSGTDTQYF; CDR3 DNA: TGTGCCAGCAGTGTCTCCGGCACAGATACGCAGTATTTT
CDR3 length: 14; D gene: TRBD1; clone size: many; J gene: TRBJ2-5; V gene: TRBV7-2; CDR3 protein: CASTPDRVQETQYF; CDR3 DNA: TGTGCCAGCACCCCGGACAGGGTCCAAGAGACCCAGTACTTC
CDR3 length: 18; D gene: .; clone size: few; J gene: TRBJ1-6; V gene: TRBV6-2/TRBV6-3; CDR3 protein: CASSYEAPGSSYNSPLHF; CDR3 DNA: TGTGCCAGCAGTTACGAGGCCCCAGGGAGCTCCTATAATTCACCCCTCCACTTT
CDR3 length: 14; D gene: .; clone size: many; J gene: TRBJ2-1; V gene: TRBV20-1; CDR3 protein: CSASYVSGMNEQFF; CDR3 DNA: TGCAGTGCTAGCTATGTCTCTGGGATGAATGAGCAGTTCTTC
CDR3 length: 15; D gene: .; clone size: few; J gene: TRBJ2-2; V gene: TRBV19; CDR3 protein: CASSIDLMNTGELFF; CDR3 DNA: TGTGCCAGTAGTATCGACCTCATGAACACCGGGGAGCTGTTTTTT
CDR3 length: 16; D gene: .; clone size: many; J gene: TRBJ2-5; V gene: TRBV6-2/TRBV6-3; CDR3 protein: CASSLTSTGSQETQYF; CDR3 DNA: TGTGCCAGCAGTCTAACCTCTACAGGGTCCCAAGAGACCCAGTACTTC
CDR3 length: 12; D gene: .; clone size: many; J gene: TRBJ2-7; V gene: TRBV12-3/TRBV12-4; CDR3 protein: CASRQQGYQQYF; CDR3 DNA: TGTGCCAGCAGACAGCAGGGGTACCAGCAGTACTTC
CDR3 length: 13; D gene: .; clone size: many; J gene: TRBJ2-7; V gene: TRBV3-1; CDR3 protein: CASSQVGGGEQYF; CDR3 DNA: TGTGCCAGCAGCCAAGTGGGAGGGGGCGAGCAGTACTTC
CDR3 length: 14; D gene: TRBD2; clone size: many; J gene: TRBJ2-3; V gene: TRBV12-5; CDR3 protein: CASGLGGGADTQYF; CDR3 DNA: TGTGCTAGTGGTTTGGGCGGGGGGGCTGATACGCAGTATTTT